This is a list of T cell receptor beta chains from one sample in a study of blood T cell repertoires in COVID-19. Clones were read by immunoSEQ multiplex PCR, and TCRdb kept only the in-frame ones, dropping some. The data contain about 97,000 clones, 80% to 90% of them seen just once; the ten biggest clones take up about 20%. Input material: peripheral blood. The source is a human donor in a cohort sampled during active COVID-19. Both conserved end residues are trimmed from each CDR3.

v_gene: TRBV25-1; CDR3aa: ASIPGGRYTEAF
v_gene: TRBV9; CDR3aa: ASSVVGGGGSDTQY
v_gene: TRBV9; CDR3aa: ASSVEGLTGELF
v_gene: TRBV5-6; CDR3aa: ASRGSSYEQY
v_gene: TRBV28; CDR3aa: ASRTGNQPQH
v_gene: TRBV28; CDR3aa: ASTQWGGGYT
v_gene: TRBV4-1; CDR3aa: ASSAAGTSPRGGYT
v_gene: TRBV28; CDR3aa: ASPPGLAGRGGYYEQY
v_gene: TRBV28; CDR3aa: ASSLIVRVVNQPQH
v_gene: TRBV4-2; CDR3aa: ASSQDRRGRRGNSPLH
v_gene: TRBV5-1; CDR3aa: ASSSRLAQY
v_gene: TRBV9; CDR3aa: ASSVVDRAFSGNTIY
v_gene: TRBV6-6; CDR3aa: ASSYVNSGNTIY
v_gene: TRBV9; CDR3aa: ASSTDTHNEQF
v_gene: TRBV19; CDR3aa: ASSLQKQGRYGYT
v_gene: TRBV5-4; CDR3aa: ASSLGGGRAGYTQY
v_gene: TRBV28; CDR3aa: ASTADSSSLAKNIQY
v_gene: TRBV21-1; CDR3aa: ASSFGGQGACEQY
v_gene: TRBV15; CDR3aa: AFRDGSGSMYNEQF
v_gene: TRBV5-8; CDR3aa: ASSPGSAGSSYEQY
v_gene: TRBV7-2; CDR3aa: ASSPDRFNEKLF
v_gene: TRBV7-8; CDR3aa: ASSLGAGDSYEQY
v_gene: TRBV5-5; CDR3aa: ASSGGWGGSTDTQY
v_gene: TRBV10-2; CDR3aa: ASRGTGGINEQY
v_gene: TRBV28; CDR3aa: ASSSRWGLAGVSLMGNEQF
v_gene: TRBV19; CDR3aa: ASSIQENNSPLH
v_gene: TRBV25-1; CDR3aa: ASRGLSPYNEQF
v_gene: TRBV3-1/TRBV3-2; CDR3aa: ASSQGLGPLSQETQY
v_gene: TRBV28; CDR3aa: ASSLAIGRGETQY
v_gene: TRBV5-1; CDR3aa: ASSSRTGRNTEAF
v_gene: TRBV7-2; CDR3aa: ASTWTGENTGELF
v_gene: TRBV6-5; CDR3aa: ASSRTDRDHIY
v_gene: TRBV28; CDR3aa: ASRPARGVYNEQF
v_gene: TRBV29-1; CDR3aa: SVEALAEQY
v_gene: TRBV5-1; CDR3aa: ASSLDPGLNTEAF
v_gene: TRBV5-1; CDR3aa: ASSLAGGTGTSGANVLT
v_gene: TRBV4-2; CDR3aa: ASSQSSGDQETQY
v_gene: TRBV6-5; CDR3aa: ASSYVPRAGELF
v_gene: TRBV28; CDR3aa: ASSFKWLRATGATDTQY
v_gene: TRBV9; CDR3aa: ASSVGRENEQF
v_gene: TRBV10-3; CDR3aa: AISESGSGRGVRKAYNEQF
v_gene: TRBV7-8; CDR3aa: ASSPFGGFGNTEAF
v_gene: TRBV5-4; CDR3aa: ASSLKTRPANTEAF
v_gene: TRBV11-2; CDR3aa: ASSLAPGTATVLT
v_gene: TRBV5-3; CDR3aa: ARRDTFGGRASPGQY
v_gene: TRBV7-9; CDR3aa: ASSFSRTDYGYT
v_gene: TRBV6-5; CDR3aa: ASSSQRTQPY
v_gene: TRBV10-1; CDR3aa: ASSESGGSGELF
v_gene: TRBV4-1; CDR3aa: ASSQSGTGGLAGVQY
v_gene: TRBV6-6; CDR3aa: ASSGSYRTSGRWPDTQY
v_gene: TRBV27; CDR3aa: ASSSGLANEQY
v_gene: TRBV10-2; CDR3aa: ASSESPAGYNSPLH
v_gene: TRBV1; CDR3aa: TSVGGGQPQH
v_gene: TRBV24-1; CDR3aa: ATSQPGGYNEQF
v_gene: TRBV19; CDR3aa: ASSITLTQAATSGANVLT